One sample yielded the 5 T cell receptor beta chains listed below, sequenced in a study of blood T cell repertoires in COVID-19. Data came from immunoSEQ multiplex PCR; TCRdb stores just in-frame clones and leaves some out. The sample has roughly 300,000 clones; over 75% are singletons. Sequencing was done on a sample of peripheral blood. These TCRs come from a woman aged 25 to 39 with COVID-19, enrolled during active disease.

V usage is TRBV10-3 and J usage is TRBJ2-2; weak D call: TRBD2 (6 bases). V dropped 3 bases and J dropped 0 bases, with 20 bases sitting between them. The CDR3 is 19 residues long. CDR1 and CDR2 (germline): ENHRY, SYGVKD. CDR3 nucleotides: TGTGCCATCAGTGATACGATAAGAGGGCGGGGACCGAACACCGGGGAGCTGTTTTTT. Translated, it gives CAISDTIRGRGPNTGELFF.

The chain uses TRBV24-1 and TRBJ1-2, with D possibly TRBD1 on 6 matching bases. Germline lookup yields CDR1 KGHDR and CDR2 SFDVKD. The length of the CDR3 is 14 residues. The ends were cut back, 4 bases at V and 7 bases at J, with 15 bases in the middle. The CDR3 nucleotides are TGTGCCACCAGTGACACAGGGTTGGAATCTGGCTACACCTTC. This codes for CATSDTGLESGYTF.

The chain combines TRBV2 with TRBJ1-3, with no clear D. Trimming shortened V by 7 bases and J by 0 bases, and 10 bases separated the two germline ends. Germline V lookup: CDR1 SNHLY, CDR2 FYNNEI. CDR3 size: 14 residues. In DNA, the CDR3 is TGTGCCAGCACGGGGTCGATCTCTGGAAACACCATATATTTT. Translating it yields CASTGSISGNTIYF.

The gene calls are TRBV5-1 and TRBJ2-7, with a possible D match to TRBD2 (6 bases). Deletions cut 3 bases from V and 4 bases from J, with 20 bases between. This CDR3 contains 16 residues. Germline CDR1 is SGHRS and CDR2 is YFSETQ. The CDR3 here is CASSWSPGGRLYEQYF. CDR3 sequence (DNA): TGCGCCAGCAGCTGGAGCCCCGGGGGAAGGCTTTACGAGCAGTACTTC.

The V and J genes are TRBV5-1 and TRBJ2-5; D ambiguous. Germline CDR1 is SGHRS and CDR2 is YFSETQ. The CDR3 has 13 residues. Trimming removed 0 bases at V and 3 bases at J, with 6 bases between. The CDR3 DNA follows: TGCGCCAGCAGCTTGGATCAGGAAGAGACCCAGTACTTC. This translates into CASSLDQEETQYF.